The 18 T cell receptor beta chains reported below all come from one sample, sequenced in a study of T cells in Graves' hyperthyroidism and ophthalmopathy. Template material for amplifying TCR beta CDR3 regions consisted of RNA transcripts. HTBI primers were employed in a first-round RT-PCR of the TCR CDR3. From the multiplex PCR reads, TCRdb called clonotypes with MiXCR, one entry per CDR3 protein. Counted here are some 620,000 distinct CDR3 sequences, about 17% occurring once; the ten biggest clones make up approximately 3.9%. The sample taken for sequencing was blood. Receptors were obtained from a woman aged 30 to 39 with Graves' hyperthyroidism.

A note on this clonotype: One base away lies a much larger clone, so this may be a sequencing read error. This chain links TRBV3-1 with TRBJ1-5; D gene unclear. Per germline, CDR1 LGHDT and CDR2 YNNKEL (reference sequence). The CDR3 loop spans 14 amino acids. The CDR3 DNA sequence: TGTACCAGCAGCCAACGGCGGAGCAATCAGCCCCAGCATTTT. Translated, it gives CTSSQRRSNQPQHF.

This clonotype turned up a few times. This chain joins TRBV6-1 and TRBJ2-1; D is possibly TRBD1 or TRBD2 (6 bases each). V was trimmed by 1 base and J by 6 bases, leaving 13 bases between them. Germline CDR1 is MNHNS and CDR2 is SASEGT. This CDR3 is built from 15 residues. CDR3 region: CASSEGYGGGNEQFF. The CDR3 coding sequence is TGTGCCAGCAGTGAAGGGTATGGAGGGGGCAATGAGCAGTTCTTC.

This clonotype has a handful of counts. V and J are TRBV20-1 and TRBJ2-3; D unresolved. Trimming took off 1 base at V and 4 bases at J, with 9 bases between the two ends. CDR3 length: 13 amino acids. CDR1 is DFQATT, CDR2 SNEGSKA, per germline (reference sequence). The CDR3 loop is CSARVPLSDTQYF. The CDR3 region has the DNA TGCAGTGCTAGAGTACCTCTGTCAGATACGCAGTATTTT.

The genes are TRBV5-1 and TRBJ2-7, with 9 positions matching TRBD1. The CDR3 spans 14 residues. Germline V gene lookup returns CDR1 SGHRS and CDR2 YFSETQ. V gave up 4 bases and J gave up 5 bases; unmatched junction bases: 7. The CDR3 DNA follows: TGCGCCAGCAGCCCCGGGACAGGGATCAACGAGCAGTACTTC. This sequence encodes CASSPGTGINEQYF.

The chain employs TRBV3-1 and TRBJ2-1, with 13 bases identical to TRBD2. Per the germline V gene, CDR1 is LGHDT and CDR2 is YNNKEL (reference sequence). This CDR3 region has 14 residues. J lost 9 bases, V lost 6 bases, and 5 bases had no gene match. CDR3 sequence reads: CASRRGLAGIEQFF. The CDR3 coding sequence is TGTGCCAGCAGAAGGGGACTAGCGGGAATTGAGCAGTTCTTC.

This rearrangement joins TRBV29-1 to TRBJ1-4, with 10 nucleotides matching TRBD1. J gave up 6 bases and V 6 bases, and 7 bases lay outside the gene matches. The CDR3 has 14 residues. CDR1 is SQVTM and CDR2 is ANQGSEA in the germline V gene. The chain's CDR3 is CSVKLGQGDEKLFF. The CDR3 DNA is TGCAGCGTAAAACTCGGACAGGGGGATGAAAAACTGTTTTTT.

This clonotype occurred a few times. V and J are TRBV13 and TRBJ2-7, with D possibly TRBD1 on 6 matching bases. V lost 4 bases to trimming and J lost 3 bases, with 16 bases between them. CDR1 is PRHDT and CDR2 is FYEKMQ in the germline V gene (reference sequence). This CDR3 has 15 amino acids. In DNA form, the CDR3 reads TGTGCCAGCAGCTCAGAAGAAACAGGGTTCTACGAGCAGTACTTC. Protein: CASSSEETGFYEQYF.

This clonotype was picked up many times. The gene calls are TRBV7-2 and TRBJ2-5, with 8 positions matching TRBD2. The CDR3 is 14 residues long. Looked up from germline, CDR1 is SGHTA and CDR2 is FQGNSA. The J segment lost 5 bases and the V segment lost 2 bases, leaving 4 bases of the junction unmatched. CDR3 nucleotide sequence: TGTGCCAGCAGCTTAAGCGGGAGAGGGGAGACCCAGTACTTC. Protein product: CASSLSGRGETQYF.

The table lists this clonotype with many counts. The V call is TRBV27, the J call TRBJ1-1; D is uncertain. The V gene's germline CDR1 is MNHEY and CDR2 SMNVEV (reference sequence). There are 16 residues in the CDR3. V shed 0 bases and J shed 4 bases, with 15 bases lying between them. The CDR3 reads CASSLSRAPSGTEAFF. The CDR3 region has the DNA TGTGCCAGCAGTTTATCGCGTGCCCCTTCAGGCACTGAAGCTTTCTTT.

Comment on this clonotype: Germline and junction disagree at one end, which may indicate a read error. V is TRBV7-8 and J is TRBJ2-3; D gene ambiguous. Per the germline V gene, CDR1 is SGHVS and CDR2 is FQNEAQ. This CDR3 spans 13 amino acids. The CDR3, as DNA: TGTGCCAGCAGCTTAGCTACTACAGATGCGCAGTATTTT. Translating it yields CASSLATTDAQYF.

This clonotype was seen more than once but under ten times. The CDR3 protein is CASSPTLDSLHQPQHF. The CDR3 nucleotides are TGTGCCAGCAGTCCCACCCTCGACAGCCTCCATCAGCCCCAGCATTTT. The V gene is TRBV28, the J gene TRBJ1-5; D may be TRBD1 (5 bases). Germline lookup yields CDR1 MDHEN and CDR2 SYDVKM. V was shortened by 5 bases and J by 5 bases, with 19 bases between the two germline ends. The CDR3 length is 16 residues.

This clonotype occurred once. The chain uses TRBV5-6 and TRBJ2-7; 8 nucleotides align to TRBD1. Germline V lookup: CDR1 SGHDT, CDR2 YYEEEE. The CDR3 extends over 15 amino acids. Trimming at V came to 0 bases and at J to 2 bases, leaving 4 bases not matched to a gene. CDR3 coding DNA: TGTGCCAGCAGCTTGGGACAGGGGAACCCCTACGAGCAGTACTTC. It yields the protein CASSLGQGNPYEQYF.

At least ten counts were recorded for this clonotype. CDR3 coding DNA: TGTGCCAGCAGTGAAGCGCCGCGGGGGGCTGATTCACCCCTCCACTTT. Translating gives CASSEAPRGADSPLHF. The chain has TRBV6-1 and TRBJ1-6; TRBD1 might be the D (6 bases). The germline CDR1 and CDR2 sequences are MNHNS and SASEGT. Trimming took 0 bases from V and 8 from J, leaving 14 bases between them. This CDR3 has 16 amino acids.

This clonotype was detected only a few times. The CDR3 reads CASSQGTGLNQPQHF. DNA of the CDR3: TGTGCCAGCAGCCAAGGGACAGGACTGAATCAGCCCCAGCATTTT. The V gene is TRBV3-1, the J gene TRBJ1-5; 7 positions agree with TRBD1. The ends lost 1 base at V and 4 bases at J; junction bases unmatched: 4. The CDR3 runs to 15 residues. CDR1 is LGHDT and CDR2 is YNNKEL in the germline V gene (reference sequence).

This chain uses TRBV7-3 with TRBJ2-7; a weak D match, TRBD2 (6 bases). With 5 bases removed from V and 3 bases from J, the gap between germline ends came to 11 bases. The V gene's germline CDR1 is SGHTA and CDR2 FQGTGA. CDR3 length: 13 residues. CDR3 amino acids: CASSMQEGYEQYF. The CDR3 DNA reads TGTGCCAGCAGCATGCAGGAGGGCTACGAGCAGTACTTC. Supplemented by reference TRBV7-3 and TRBJ2-7, the full variable domain reads GAGVSQTPSNKVTEKGKYVELRCDPISGHTALYWYRQSLGQGPEFLIYFQGTGAADDSGLPNDRFFAVRPEGSVSTLKIQRTERGDSAVYLCASSMQEGYEQYFGPGTRLTVT.

This clonotype has a handful of counts. The J gene is TRBJ2-1, the V gene TRBV28, with 13 bases lining up with TRBD2. CDR1 is MDHEN, CDR2 SYDVKM, per germline. J lost 6 bases, V lost 4 bases, and 6 bases had no gene match. This CDR3 comprises 16 residues. The CDR3 DNA reads as TGTGCCAGCAGTTCCGGACTAGCGGGAGTAGGCAATGAGCAGTTCTTC. Its translation is CASSSGLAGVGNEQFF.

This clonotype showed up many times. The rearrangement uses TRBV6-2 or TRBV6-3 and TRBJ2-5; 8 nucleotides align to TRBD1. Trimming took 5 bases from V and 2 from J; bases not matched to a gene: 25. Germline V lookup: CDR1 MNHEY, CDR2 SVGEGT. This CDR3 is built from 21 residues. The CDR3 region has the DNA TGTGCCAGCAGTCTCCTGACAGGGGACATTTACGCAACCTTTGATCAAGAGACCCAGTACTTC. Translating gives CASSLLTGDIYATFDQETQYF.

The chain has TRBV6-2 or TRBV6-3 and TRBJ1-4; D remains unclear. CDR1 and CDR2 (germline): MNHEY, SVGEGT. CDR3 length: 15 amino acids. V was cut by 8 bases and J by 3 bases, with 16 bases left in between. The CDR3 spells CASLEPDGANEKLFF. As DNA, the CDR3 is TGTGCCAGCCTCGAACCGGACGGAGCTAATGAAAAACTGTTTTTT.